The rows below give T cell receptor beta chains drawn from one sample of a study of neurological immune-mediated disorders. TCRdb reprocessed the 5' RACE reads with MiXCR, giving one entry per CDR3 protein. This sample has around 38,000 distinct CDR3 sequences, with roughly 15% found just once. The sample consisted of CD4+ T cells from blood. These receptors came from a woman aged 55-75 years with HTLV-1-associated myelopathy (HAM/TSP). Each CDR3 is given with its conserved first and last residue. The D gene is left open where the match is weak. Clone size is stated in some rows and not others, as once, few, many or a class when expanded.

-	TRBV18	TRBJ1-1	-	TGTGCCAGCTCACCTCCGGTAATGAGCACTGAAGCTTTCTTT	CASSPPVMSTEAFF
many	TRBV5-6	TRBJ2-1	-	TGTGCCAGCAGCTCGTTAGCGGATCCCTACAATGAGCAGTTCTTC	CASSSLADPYNEQFF
many	TRBV27	TRBJ2-5	-	TGTGCCAGCAGCGGGGTGCCGCGTGGAGAGACCCAGTACTTC	CASSGVPRGETQYF
many	TRBV6-5	TRBJ1-2	-	TGTGCCAGCAGTCCCACCCGGGGGATCAGGGGCTATGGCTACACCTTC	CASSPTRGIRGYGYTF
-	TRBV20-1	TRBJ2-3	-	TGCAGTGCCCCCGATAGCAAAGATACGCAGTATTTT	CSAPDSKDTQYF
many	TRBV5-1	TRBJ2-3	-	TGCGCCAGCAGCTCGCCGGTAGGGGCGATAGATACGCAGTATTTT	CASSSPVGAIDTQYF
many	TRBV2	TRBJ2-2	-	TGTGCCAGCAGGGAAGACACCGGGGAGCTGTTTTTT	CASREDTGELFF
-	TRBV12-3/TRBV12-4	TRBJ2-2	-	TGTGCCAGCAGTCCAGCGGCGGGGGCCACCGGGGAGCTGTTTTTT	CASSPAAGATGELFF
many	TRBV7-2	TRBJ2-3	TRBD2	TGTGCCAGCAGCTTACAAGCGGGGGAAGCAGATACGCAGTATTTT	CASSLQAGEADTQYF
many	TRBV7-7	TRBJ2-3	-	TGTGCTAGCAGCTTAGATCGTAGCAATACGCAGTATTTT	CASSLDRSNTQYF
many	TRBV5-1	TRBJ2-7	-	TGCGCCAGCAGCTTTAGCGGAGGTTTGACCTACGAGCAGTACTTC	CASSFSGGLTYEQYF
-	TRBV29-1	TRBJ2-1	-	TGCAGCGTTGGTCTACTAGAAGATTACAATGAGCAGTTCTTC	CSVGLLEDYNEQFF
many	TRBV3-1	TRBJ2-3	-	TGTGCCAGCAGCCCCATCCGGGGTTTCACAGATACGCAGTATTTT	CASSPIRGFTDTQYF